This TCR beta chain came from a study of cytomegalovirus exposure and HLA in healthy donors. As to this clone: Its antigen is unidentified.

It was with 60 Vbeta and 13 Jbeta primers that the PCR ran. The table came from immunoSEQ multiplex PCR; TCRdb's copy has only in-frame clones and leaves some out. The sample has roughly 120,000 clones; over 60% are singletons. V was clipped by 0 bases and J by 8 bases; unmatched bases: 29. Germline values: CDR1 GTSNPN, CDR2 SVGIG (reference sequence). The length of the CDR3 is 22 residues. General observations from the study: Among TCR sequences, most were rare, though some public TCRs appeared in many donors. Among CMV-associated TCR beta chains, most appeared HLA-restricted in a later analysis.

The rearrangement joins TRBV30 to TRBJ2-2; 8 bases agree with TRBD2. The specimen sequenced was PBMCs. The receptor's source is a young man in good health and CMV-seronegative. CDR3 amino acids: CAWSVESAGGRLGPQRLGELFF. DNA for the CDR3: TGTGCCTGGAGTGTAGAATCGGCGGGAGGTCGGCTCGGCCCACAGCGGTTGGGGGAGCTGTTTTTT.